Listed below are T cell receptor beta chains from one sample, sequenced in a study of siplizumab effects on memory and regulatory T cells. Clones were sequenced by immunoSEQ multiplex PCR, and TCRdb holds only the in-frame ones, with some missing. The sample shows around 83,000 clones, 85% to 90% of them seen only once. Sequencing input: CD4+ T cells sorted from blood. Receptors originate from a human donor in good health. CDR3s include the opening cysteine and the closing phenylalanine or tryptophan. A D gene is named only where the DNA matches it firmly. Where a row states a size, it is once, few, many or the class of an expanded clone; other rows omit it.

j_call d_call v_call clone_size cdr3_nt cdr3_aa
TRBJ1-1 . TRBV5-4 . TGTGCCAGCAGCCAACCAATGAACACTGAAGCTTTCTTT CASSQPMNTEAFF
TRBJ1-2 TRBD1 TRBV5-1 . TGCGCCAGCAGCCCCGGGACAGGGGGCGATGGCCGGATCCGCACCTTC CASSPGTGGDGRIRTF
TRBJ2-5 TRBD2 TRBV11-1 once TGTGCCAGCAGCTTAGAAGGTTCCGGGAGGCAAGAGACCCAGTACTTC CASSLEGSGRQETQYF
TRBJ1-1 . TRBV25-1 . TGTGCCAGCAGTGATCAACATAGGGGGGAAAGGGAAGCTTTCTTT CASSDQHRGEREAFF
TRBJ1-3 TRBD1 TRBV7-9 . TGTGCCAGCAGCCTGAGACAGGGCTCCTTTGGAAACACCATATATTTT CASSLRQGSFGNTIYF
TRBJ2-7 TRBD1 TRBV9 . TGTGCCAGCAGCGTAGACGGGACAGGGGCCTACGAGCAGTACTTC CASSVDGTGAYEQYF
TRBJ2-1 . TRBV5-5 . TGTGCCAGCAGCTCCAAAGTGGCTGGCGGATCCTCCTACAATGAGCAGTTCTTC CASSSKVAGGSSYNEQFF
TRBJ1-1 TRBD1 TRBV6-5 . TGTGCCAGCAGCCTAAACAGGGGCAAGGACACTGAAGCTTTCTTT CASSLNRGKDTEAFF
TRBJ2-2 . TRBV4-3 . TGCGCCAGCAGCCAAGTAGCCTGGGGGAGAAACACCGGGGAGCTGTTTTTT CASSQVAWGRNTGELFF
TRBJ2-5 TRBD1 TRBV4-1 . TGCGCCAGCAGCCGGGACAGCCAAGAGACCCAGTACTTC CASSRDSQETQYF
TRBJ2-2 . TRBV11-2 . TGTGCCAGCAGCCCCGTGGGGGAGGAGCTGTTTTTT CASSPVGEELFF
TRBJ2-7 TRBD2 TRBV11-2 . TGTGCCAGCAGACGGACTAGCGGGAAATCCTACGAGCAGTACTTC CASRRTSGKSYEQYF
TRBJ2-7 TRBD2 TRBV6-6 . TGTGCCAGCAGTTTGGGACTAGCCTACGAGCAGTACTTC CASSLGLAYEQYF
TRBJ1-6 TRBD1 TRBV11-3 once TGTGCCAGCAGCCCCCGACAGGGCGATTCACCCCTCCACTTT CASSPRQGDSPLHF
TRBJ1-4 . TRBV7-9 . TGTGCCAGCAGCCCCCCGACGGAGGAAAAACTGTTTTTT CASSPPTEEKLFF
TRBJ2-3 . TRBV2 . TGTGCCAGCAGTGTTAGTTACTCCTCAGATACGCAGTATTTT CASSVSYSSDTQYF
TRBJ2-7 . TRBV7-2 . TGTGCCAGCAGCTCCCCCATAGGGATCATCCACGAGCAGTACTTC CASSSPIGIIHEQYF
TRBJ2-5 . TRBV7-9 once TGTGCCAGCAGCCCGGTCGTCAGGGAAGAGACCCAGTACTTC CASSPVVREETQYF
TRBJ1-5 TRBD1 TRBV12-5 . TGTGCTAGTGGCGACAGGGAAACGAATCAGCCCCAGCATTTT CASGDRETNQPQHF
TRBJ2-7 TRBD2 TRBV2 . TGTGCCAGCAGTGAGTTGACTAGCGCGTCCTACGAGCAGTACTTC CASSELTSASYEQYF
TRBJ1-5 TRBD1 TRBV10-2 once TGCGCCAGCAGTCCTGACAGGGGCAGCAATCAGCCCCAGCATTTT CASSPDRGSNQPQHF
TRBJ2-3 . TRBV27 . TGTGCCACCTCCCCTAGCACAGATACGCAGTATTTT CATSPSTDTQYF
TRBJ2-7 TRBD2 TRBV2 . TGTGCCAGCAGTGAGTCTAGCGGGAGTGTATACGAGCAGTACTTC CASSESSGSVYEQYF